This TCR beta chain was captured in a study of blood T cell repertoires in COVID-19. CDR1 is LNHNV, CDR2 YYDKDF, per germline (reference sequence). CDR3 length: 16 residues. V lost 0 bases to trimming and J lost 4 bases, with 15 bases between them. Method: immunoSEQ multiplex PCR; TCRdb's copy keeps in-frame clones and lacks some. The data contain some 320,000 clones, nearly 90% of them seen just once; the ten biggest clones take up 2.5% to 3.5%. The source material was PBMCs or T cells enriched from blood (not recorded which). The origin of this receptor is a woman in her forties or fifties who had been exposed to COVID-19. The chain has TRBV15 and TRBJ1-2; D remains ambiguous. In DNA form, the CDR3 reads TGTGCCACCAGCAGAGAAGGTCTGGGCCTACGCTATGGCTACACCTTC. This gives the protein CATSREGLGLRYGYTF. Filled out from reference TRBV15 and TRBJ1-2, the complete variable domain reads DAMVIQNPRYQVTQFGKPVTLSCSQTLNHNVMYWYQQKSSQAPKLLFHYYDKDFNNEADTPDNFQSRRPNTSFCFLDIRSPGLGDTAMYLCATSREGLGLRYGYTFGSGTRLTVV.